The sequence of this T cell receptor (beta chain) was determined in a study of CXCR3-negative and CXCR3-positive naive CD8 T cells. Libraries were UMI-labeled 5' RACE TRB cDNA. TCRdb reprocessed the 5' RACE reads and reports one entry per CDR3 protein, with no DNA. The sample table sets out 40,000 to 50,000 distinct CDR3 sequences. Germline V gene sequence: CDR1 MNHNS, CDR2 SASEGT. The CDR3 totals 16 residues. This sequence joins TRBV6-1 and TRBJ2-7; the TRBD1 assignment by TCRdb is unverifiable without DNA. The clonotype was recovered from a human donor in good health. Some clones in this sample may be carry-over from other donors' samples. The sample consisted of naive CXCR3- CD8+ T cells from blood. Subset here: CD45RO-CCR7+CD27+CD95- naive CD8+ T cells lacking CXCR3 (TNR3-). CDR3 sequence: CASSEDVWAGGDEQYF.